Listed here are 17 T cell receptor beta chains from one sample, sequenced in a study of T cell changes during pregnancy in multiple sclerosis. Sequencing used immunoSEQ multiplex PCR; TCRdb keeps in-frame clones, though not all of them. The repertoire holds 20,000 to 30,000 clones, with around 90% as singletons. The sample in question was CD4+ T cells from peripheral blood mononuclear cells, obtained in the second trimester of pregnancy. The receptors shown here come from a female donor in good health, enrolled as a control in a pregnancy study.

CDR3 loop: CASSETGTGNSPLHF. The CDR3 DNA reads as TGTGCCAGCAGCGAGACCGGGACAGGTAATTCACCCCTCCACTTT. This rearrangement joins TRBV9 to TRBJ1-6, with 8 nucleotides matching TRBD1. The ends lost 3 bases at V and 6 bases at J; junction bases unmatched: 5. Germline CDR1 SGDLS, CDR2 YYNGEE. The CDR3 length is 15 residues.

This clone was observed a handful of times. The chain couples TRBV7-9 to TRBJ1-2; D gene uncertain. V was clipped by 5 bases and J by 10 bases, with 14 bases between them. The CDR3 runs 12 residues. Germline loops: CDR1 SEHNR, CDR2 FQNEAQ (reference sequence). The CDR3: CASSPARESYTF. In nucleotides, the CDR3 is TGTGCCAGCAGCCCCGCCCGGGAATCCTACACCTTC.

CDR3 bases: TGTGCCAGCAGCTTAGGCGGGCGGCGGGGAAACACCATATATTTT. It translates to CASSLGGRRGNTIYF. The chain employs TRBV7-9 and TRBJ1-3; D is unclear. Germline CDR1 and CDR2: SEHNR and FQNEAQ (reference sequence). V was pared by 1 base and J by 4 bases, with 11 bases between. This CDR3 contains 15 residues.

The chain uses TRBV6-1 and TRBJ1-2; the D gene is possibly TRBD1 (6 bases). Trimming took 0 bases from V and 4 from J, leaving 9 bases between them. Germline V lookup: CDR1 MNHNS, CDR2 SASEGT. CDR3 length: 14 amino acids. CDR3: CASSEAQGSYGYTF. The CDR3 coding sequence is TGTGCCAGCAGTGAAGCGCAGGGGAGCTATGGCTACACCTTC.

CDR3 sequence reads: CASSFEPKSSYNEQFF. CDR3 in DNA: TGTGCCAGCAGCTTCGAACCGAAGAGCTCCTACAATGAGCAGTTCTTC. The chain has TRBV11-2 and TRBJ2-1, with unresolved D. The ends were cut back, 3 bases at V and 0 bases at J, with 12 bases in the middle. CDR3 size: 16 residues. The germline CDR1 and CDR2 sequences are SGHAT and FQNNGV.

This sequence joins TRBV19 and TRBJ2-2; D perhaps matches TRBD1 (6 bases). CDR1 is LNHDA and CDR2 is SQIVND in the germline V gene (reference sequence). V dropped 7 bases and J dropped 4 bases, with 13 bases sitting between them. The CDR3 extends over 14 amino acids. The DNA for the CDR3 is TGTGCCAGTACCAGGGGAGATGGCACCGGGGAGCTGTTTTTT. This sequence encodes CASTRGDGTGELFF.

The CDR3 region has the DNA TGTGCCAGCAACCGGGACAGGAATGAAAAACTGTTTTTT. Translating it yields CASNRDRNEKLFF. This sequence joins TRBV19 and TRBJ1-4; 8 bases are shared with TRBD1. The germline V gene encodes CDR1 LNHDA and CDR2 SQIVND (reference sequence). There are 13 residues in the CDR3. The V segment lost 9 bases and the J segment 5 bases; nucleotides outside the gene matches: 5. The entire variable domain, with the rest obtained from reference TRBV19 and TRBJ1-4, is as follows: DGGITQSPKYLFRKEGQNVTLSCEQNLNHDAMYWYRQDPGQGLRLIYYSQIVNDFQKGDIAEGYSVSREKKESFPLTVTSAQKNPTAFYLCASNRDRNEKLFFGSGTQLSVL.

The chain is built from TRBV7-2 and TRBJ1-6; 10 positions agree with TRBD1. V dropped 5 bases and J dropped 10; count of bases not matched to a gene: 8. From germline, CDR1 is SGHTA and CDR2 FQGNSA. There are 15 residues in the CDR3. CDR3 nucleotide sequence: TGTGCCAGCAGCCCCCGGACAGGGGGAAACTCACCCCTCCACTTT. It specifies CASSPRTGGNSPLHF.

In this sample, this clone turned up a few times. The chain uses TRBV7-2 and TRBJ1-4; a weak D match, TRBD1 (5 bases). This CDR3 comprises 14 residues. Germline V gives CDR1 SGHTA, CDR2 FQGNSA. V was pared by 4 bases and J by 4 bases, with 10 bases between. The CDR3 DNA sequence: TGTGCCAGCAGCTCGCGGGGGGGTAATGAAAAACTGTTTTTT. Translation gives CASSSRGGNEKLFF.

The gene calls are TRBV7-9 and TRBJ1-2, with D possibly matching TRBD1 (6 bases). Trimming cost V 2 bases and J 8 bases, with 9 bases left between them. This CDR3 is built from 12 residues. Germline V gene data show CDR1 as SEHNR and CDR2 as FQNEAQ (reference sequence). The CDR3 coding sequence is TGTGCCAGCAGCTTAAACAGGGACGGCTACACCTTC. Translated: CASSLNRDGYTF.

This sequence joins TRBV2 and TRBJ2-1, with 8 bases aligning to TRBD2. The CDR3 contains 15 residues. V gave up 5 bases and J gave up 0 bases; unmatched junction bases: 3. Germline CDR1 reads SNHLY; CDR2 reads FYNNEI. CDR3: CASSRAGASYNEQFF. The CDR3 nucleotides read TGTGCCAGCAGTAGAGCGGGGGCCTCCTACAATGAGCAGTTCTTC.

The V gene is TRBV4-2, the J gene TRBJ2-3, with D perhaps matching TRBD1 (6 bases). The CDR3 consists of 15 residues. Germline CDR1 LGHNA, CDR2 YNFKEQ. Trimming left V 1 base short and J 4 bases short, with 12 bases between. CDR3 nucleotide sequence: TGTGCCAGCAGCCAAGGAAAGACAGGAGCAGATACGCAGTATTTT. It yields the protein CASSQGKTGADTQYF.

This chain connects TRBV28 to TRBJ1-2; 9 bases match TRBD1. Germline V gene data show CDR1 as MDHEN and CDR2 as SYDVKM. J was trimmed by 8 bases and V by 7 bases; bases with no gene match: 17. This CDR3 is built from 16 residues. The CDR3 DNA reads TGTGCCAGCATTACAGGGGGCGGAATGGATCTCGAAGGCTACACCTTC. It is translated as CASITGGGMDLEGYTF.

This rearrangement joins TRBV7-3 to TRBJ2-7, with a weak D call TRBD2 (6 bases). Trimming took off 0 bases at V and 1 base at J, with 10 bases between the two ends. Germline CDR1 SGHTA, CDR2 FQGTGA. The CDR3 runs 15 residues. CDR3 sequence: CASSLTGGPSYEQYF. The CDR3 DNA is TGTGCCAGCAGCTTAACGGGGGGACCATCCTACGAGCAGTACTTC.

The genes are TRBV7-8 and TRBJ2-1, with TRBD2 identical over 15 bases. Germline V gene data show CDR1 as SGHVS and CDR2 as FQNEAQ. The CDR3 length is 16 residues. J was trimmed by 6 bases and V by 4 bases; bases with no gene match: 4. The CDR3 DNA is TGTGCCAGCAGCTCCCGGACTAGCGGGGGGGGCAATGAGCAGTTCTTC. It yields the protein CASSSRTSGGGNEQFF.

The V and J genes are TRBV5-5 and TRBJ2-5, with 9 nucleotides matching TRBD2. J gave up 9 bases and V 0 bases, and 12 bases lay outside the gene matches. Per the germline V gene, CDR1 is SGHKS and CDR2 is YYEKEE (reference sequence). This CDR3 has 16 residues. CDR3 amino acids: CASSLVAAGGLGSQYF. CDR3 DNA sequence: TGTGCCAGCAGCTTGGTAGCAGCGGGGGGTCTAGGGTCCCAGTACTTC.

The chain carries TRBV5-4 and TRBJ2-7; 8 nucleotides match TRBD1. The CDR3 covers 14 residues. Germline CDR1 reads SGHNT; CDR2 reads YYREEE (reference sequence). V was clipped by 3 bases and J by 6 bases; unmatched bases: 8. CDR3 in DNA: TGTGCCAGCAGCTCCCAGGGGGCTGGGTCCGAGCAGTACTTC. It specifies CASSSQGAGSEQYF. The entire variable domain, with the rest obtained from reference TRBV5-4 and TRBJ2-7, is as follows: ETGVTQSPTHLIKTRGQQVTLRCSSQSGHNTVSWYQQALGQGPQFIFQYYREEENGRGNFPPRFSGLQFPNYSSELNVNALELDDSALYLCASSSQGAGSEQYFGPGTRLTVT.